The present entry profiles one T cell receptor beta chain with its context. The V gene lost 5 bases and the J gene lost 2 bases, with 13 bases spanning the gap. The CDR3 sequence is 14 residues long. The germline V gene has CDR1 SGHVS and CDR2 FQNEAQ. The method was immunoSEQ multiplex PCR; TCRdb's version includes in-frame clones alone and lacks a portion of them. The data show around 57,000 clones, approximately 91% seen once. The data originate from a study of T cell changes during pregnancy in multiple sclerosis. The TCR sequence derives from a female donor with multiple sclerosis, enrolled in a pregnancy study. The sequenced sample was peripheral blood, obtained in the second trimester of pregnancy. The V gene is TRBV7-8, the J gene TRBJ2-7, with TRBD1 as a possible D gene (6 bases). The CDR3 sequence is CASSNRDTAYEQYF. CDR3 DNA sequence: TGTGCCAGCAGCAACCGGGACACCGCCTACGAGCAGTACTTC.